The next 29 T cell receptor beta chains were all read from a single sample in a study of shared clonotypes between healthy human individuals. Sequencing was performed with immunoSEQ multiplex PCR; in TCRdb, only in-frame clones are kept and a portion is missing. The sample yields approximately 470,000 clones, about 72% seen once. The sample comprised PBMCs. The receptors originated from a woman between 40 and 50 years old in good health. Some clones in this sample may be carry-over from other donors' samples.

The chain recombines TRBV30 with TRBJ2-5, with 10 bases lining up with TRBD2. Germline-derived CDR1 and CDR2 are GTSNPN and SVGIG (reference sequence). The CDR3 loop spans 13 amino acids. Unmatched junction bases numbered 3, after V lost 3 bases and J lost 5 bases. The CDR3 DNA reads TGTGCCTGGAGGCTAGCGGGAGAGGAGACCCAGTACTTC. It specifies CAWRLAGEETQYF.

A word on this clone: At the DNA level, this CDR3 is encoded by other sequences in the same sample as well. This chain links TRBV18 with TRBJ2-7, with 10 bases that match TRBD1. Germline values: CDR1 KGHSH, CDR2 LQKENI. V was pared by 2 bases and J by 1 base, with 2 bases of the junction left unmatched. This CDR3 is 15 amino acids long. CDR3 nucleotides: TGTGCCAGCTCACCAGGGACAGGGGCGTCCTACGAGCAGTACTTC. This encodes CASSPGTGASYEQYF.

The chain uses TRBV27 and TRBJ2-5, with TRBD2 matching over 8 bases. Germline V gene lookup returns CDR1 MNHEY and CDR2 SMNVEV (reference sequence). The CDR3 covers 13 residues. With V trimmed by 2 bases and J by 7 bases, 3 bases remained unmatched. CDR3 coding DNA: TGTGCCAGCAGTTTAGCTCGGGAGGGGACCCAGTACTTC. Residues: CASSLAREGTQYF.

This clone appeared many times. The rearrangement joins TRBV6-1 to TRBJ2-7, with a possible D match to TRBD2 (5 bases). The V end lost 8 bases, the J end lost 0 bases, and 11 bases lay between the germline ends. The CDR3 loop spans 13 amino acids. Germline assignment: CDR1 MNHNS and CDR2 SASEGT. This CDR3 is CASASGFSYEQYF. In DNA, the CDR3 is TGTGCCAGCGCCAGCGGTTTCTCCTACGAGCAGTACTTC.

The chain is built from TRBV7-9 and TRBJ2-3; perhaps D is TRBD1 or TRBD2 (5 bases each). Trimming pared 10 bases from V and 0 bases from J, leaving 14 bases between. CDR3 length equals 14 residues. Germline V CDR1 and CDR2: SEHNR, FQNEAQ (reference sequence). As DNA, the CDR3 is TGTGCCACGGAAGTGGGGGTGAGCACAGATACGCAGTATTTT. It is translated as CATEVGVSTDTQYF.

V usage is TRBV2 and J usage is TRBJ1-5, with TRBD1 identical over 7 bases. This CDR3 spans 18 amino acids. CDR1 is SNHLY and CDR2 is FYNNEI in the germline V gene. The ends lost 5 bases at V and 0 bases at J; junction bases unmatched: 13. The CDR3 nucleotides are TGTGCCAGCAGTCGAAGGCGGGACAGCAGCTATAGCAATCAGCCCCAGCATTTT. Amino acid sequence: CASSRRRDSSYSNQPQHF.

The chain couples TRBV5-1 to TRBJ1-1; no definite D call. The V end was cut by 0 bases, the J end by 4 bases, with 10 bases between. The CDR3 has 14 amino acids. Germline values: CDR1 SGHRS, CDR2 YFSETQ. The CDR3, as DNA: TGCGCCAGCAGCTTGGAAGGGCCGGCCACTGAAGCTTTCTTT. Protein sequence: CASSLEGPATEAFF.

DNA of the CDR3: TGTGCCAGCCGCGTTACCGGGGAGCTGTTTTTT. Protein: CASRVTGELFF. J is TRBJ2-2 and V is TRBV4-2; D is uncertain. The CDR3 extends over 11 amino acids. Looked up from germline, CDR1 is LGHNA and CDR2 is YNFKEQ. Trimming left V 8 bases short and J 5 bases short, with 6 bases between.

Points on this clone: Because the CDR3's place on the DNA is in doubt, the DNA is left out and the CDR3 is given as listed by TCRdb. This rearrangement joins TRBV28 to TRBJ1-1; the tabulated D call, TRBD1, remains unverified against the DNA. 15 amino acids form the CDR3, both terminal residues included. In germline, CDR1 is MDHEN, CDR2 SYDVKM. The CDR3: CASSSSTGRGPEAFF.

The chain combines TRBV28 with TRBJ1-2, with D possibly TRBD1 on 5 matching bases. The CDR3 contains 13 residues. With 5 bases removed from V and 8 bases from J, the gap between germline ends came to 15 bases. CDR1 MDHEN and CDR2 SYDVKM come from the germline V gene. CDR3 nucleotide sequence: TGTGCCAGCAGTCCTGGCAGGGCGGGGGGCTACACCTTC. It is translated as CASSPGRAGGYTF.

The chain uses TRBV19 and TRBJ2-5; D gene uncertain. Germline V gene sequence: CDR1 LNHDA, CDR2 SQIVND (reference sequence). CDR3 length: 15 residues. V lost 1 base and J lost 2, with 11 bases in between. The DNA of the CDR3 is TGTGCCAGTAGTATAGGCGCGGCGGATCAAGAGACCCAGTACTTC. Amino acid sequence: CASSIGAADQETQYF.

The V call is TRBV6-1, the J call TRBJ2-7; D is perhaps TRBD1 or TRBD2 (5 bases each). The V gene's germline CDR1 is MNHNS and CDR2 SASEGT. Trimming pared 4 bases from V and 0 bases from J, leaving 19 bases between. The CDR3 is 17 amino acids. The CDR3 DNA reads as TGTGCCAGCAGTGTAGACACCGGGACCTGGACCTCCTACGAGCAGTACTTC. It encodes CASSVDTGTWTSYEQYF.

This clone came up many times. This chain joins TRBV6-1 and TRBJ2-1; D uncertain. The CDR3 is 12 residues long. The V and J ends lost 6 bases and 5 bases respectively, with 8 bases between them. Per germline, CDR1 MNHNS and CDR2 SASEGT. CDR3 DNA sequence: TGTGCCAGCAGGGATTGGAACAATGAGCAGTTCTTC. As protein: CASRDWNNEQFF.

This rearrangement joins TRBV6-6 to TRBJ2-7, with TRBD1 identical over 12 bases. The V gene end was trimmed by 2 bases and the J gene end by 4 bases; junction bases not matched to a gene: 3. CDR3 length: 15 amino acids. In germline, CDR1 is MNHNY, CDR2 SVGAGI (reference sequence). The CDR3 spells CASSYPGQGAYEQYF. CDR3 nucleotides: TGTGCCAGCAGTTACCCGGGACAGGGGGCGTACGAGCAGTACTTC.

The DNA of the CDR3 is TGTGCCAGCAGCTTAGCAGTAACTGAAGCTTTCTTT. Translation gives CASSLAVTEAFF. This sequence joins TRBV7-2 and TRBJ1-1; D is unresolved. The CDR3 is made up of 12 amino acids. V was shortened by 0 bases and J by 5 bases, with 4 bases between the two germline ends. Germline V gene lookup returns CDR1 SGHTA and CDR2 FQGNSA. The variable domain in full, with the rest retrieved from reference TRBV7-2 and TRBJ1-1, is GAGVSQSPSNKVTEKGKDVELRCDPISGHTALYWYRQSLGQGLEFLIYFQGNSAPDKSGLPSDRFSAERTGGSVSTLTIQRTQQEDSAVYLCASSLAVTEAFFGQGTRLTVV.

V is TRBV5-1 and J is TRBJ2-7; D perhaps matches TRBD1 (5 bases). The CDR3 runs to 15 residues. CDR1 SGHRS and CDR2 YFSETQ come from the germline V gene. Trimming removed 0 bases at V and 0 bases at J, with 10 bases between. The chain's CDR3 is CASSLGSGRSYEQYF. As DNA, the CDR3 is TGCGCCAGCAGCTTGGGATCAGGGCGCTCCTACGAGCAGTACTTC.

This clone appeared a single time. The chain carries TRBV7-2 and TRBJ2-5; D may correspond to TRBD1 or TRBD2 (5 bases each). Per the germline V gene, CDR1 is SGHTA and CDR2 is FQGNSA. V shed 1 base and J shed 4 bases, with 13 bases lying between them. The CDR3 consists of 15 residues. The CDR3, as DNA: TGTGCCAGCAGCTTAGACCGGGGTAGGGGAGAGACCCAGTACTTC. Translated: CASSLDRGRGETQYF.

The rearrangement uses TRBV7-3 and TRBJ1-5; 7 nucleotides align to TRBD1. The V segment lost 2 bases and the J segment 4 bases; nucleotides outside the gene matches: 11. CDR1 is SGHTA and CDR2 is FQGTGA in the germline V gene. The CDR3 is made up of 17 amino acids. The CDR3 bases are TGTGCCAGCAGCTTAGGTGGAGCCGTACAGGGGAATCAGCCCCAGCATTTT. This encodes CASSLGGAVQGNQPQHF. The variable domain in full, with the rest retrieved from reference TRBV7-3 and TRBJ1-5, is GAGVSQTPSNKVTEKGKYVELRCDPISGHTALYWYRQSLGQGPEFLIYFQGTGAADDSGLPNDRFFAVRPEGSVSTLKIQRTERGDSAVYLCASSLGGAVQGNQPQHFGDGTRLSIL.

The genes are TRBV2 and TRBJ1-2; 7 bases fit TRBD1. CDR3 length equals 13 residues. From germline, CDR1 is SNHLY and CDR2 FYNNEI. Trimming at V came to 7 bases and at J to 2 bases, leaving 4 bases not matched to a gene. Here the CDR3 reads CASTGTANYGYTF. The CDR3 DNA follows: TGTGCCAGCACTGGGACAGCAAACTATGGCTACACCTTC.

This clone was observed once. This chain links TRBV27 with TRBJ2-7; tentative D call: TRBD1 (5 bases). V lost 6 bases, J lost 0 bases, and 9 bases lay in between. The CDR3 has 13 amino acids. Germline V gene data show CDR1 as MNHEY and CDR2 as SMNVEV (reference sequence). The DNA of the CDR3 is TGTGCCAGCAGGCAGGACAACTCCTACGAGCAGTACTTC. Translating it yields CASRQDNSYEQYF.

The gene calls are TRBV30 and TRBJ2-7; 10 positions agree with TRBD1. Germline V gene lookup returns CDR1 GTSNPN and CDR2 SVGIG (reference sequence). The CDR3 length is 14 residues. Losses at the gene ends were 3 bases for V and 6 bases for J; bases not matched to a gene: 8. CDR3 sequence: CAWSPGTGVGEQYF. CDR3 DNA: TGTGCCTGGAGCCCCGGGACAGGGGTTGGCGAGCAGTACTTC.

The V call is TRBV28, the J call TRBJ1-5; D is ambiguous. The V and J ends lost 3 bases and 0 bases respectively, with 18 bases between them. The CDR3 has 18 amino acids. Germline V gives CDR1 MDHEN, CDR2 SYDVKM. The chain's CDR3 is CASSFRRAQLYSNQPQHF. As DNA, the CDR3 is TGTGCCAGCAGTTTTCGTAGGGCCCAGCTTTATAGCAATCAGCCCCAGCATTTT. The full variable domain, its missing parts supplied by reference TRBV28 and TRBJ1-5, is DVKVTQSSRYLVKRTGEKVFLECVQDMDHENMFWYRQDPGLGLRLIYFSYDVKMKEKGDIPEGYSVSREKKERFSLILESASTNQTSMYLCASSFRRAQLYSNQPQHFGDGTRLSIL.

The chain carries TRBV4-2 and TRBJ2-7, with 8 bases lining up with TRBD2. V lost 0 bases, J lost 5 bases, and 3 bases stayed unmatched. Germline V gene data show CDR1 as LGHNA and CDR2 as YNFKEQ. This CDR3 contains 14 residues. CDR3 residues: CASSQDYGRDEQYF. In DNA, the CDR3 is TGTGCCAGCAGCCAAGATTACGGGAGGGACGAGCAGTACTTC.

The chain links TRBV7-3 to TRBJ1-1, with TRBD1 as a possible D gene (6 bases). The CDR3 extends over 12 amino acids. CDR1 is SGHTA and CDR2 is FQGTGA in the germline V gene. The V gene lost 5 bases and the J gene lost 5 bases, with 9 bases spanning the gap. The CDR3 reads CASSQGGTEAFF. CDR3 bases: TGTGCCAGCAGCCAAGGGGGGACTGAAGCTTTCTTT.

The chain couples TRBV5-5 to TRBJ2-7, with TRBD2 matching over 9 bases. Per the germline V gene, CDR1 is SGHKS and CDR2 is YYEKEE (reference sequence). V trimming: 0 bases; J trimming: 7 bases; junction bases outside the gene matches: 11. The CDR3 is 16 amino acids. CDR3 region: CASSLVGGRAPGEQYF. The CDR3 bases are TGTGCCAGCAGCTTGGTAGGCGGGAGGGCCCCGGGGGAGCAGTACTTC.

This rearrangement joins TRBV4-3 to TRBJ2-4; D might be TRBD1 (6 bases). The CDR3 spans 14 residues. V lost 0 bases to trimming and J lost 7 bases, with 10 bases between them. Germline V gives CDR1 LGHNA, CDR2 YSLEER. The chain's CDR3 is CASSQDQGLNIQYF. The CDR3 DNA reads as TGCGCCAGCAGCCAAGATCAGGGGTTGAACATTCAGTACTTC.

The V call is TRBV5-8, the J call TRBJ2-1; 13 bases map to TRBD2. The J segment lost 4 bases and the V segment lost 3 bases, leaving 4 bases of the junction unmatched. This CDR3 spans 16 amino acids. The germline V gene encodes CDR1 SGHTS and CDR2 YDEGEE. The CDR3 bases are TGTGCCAGCAGCTCGGGACTAGCGGGATCATACAATGAGCAGTTCTTC. It specifies CASSSGLAGSYNEQFF.

V gene TRBV30 combines with J gene TRBJ2-6; no firm D call. Germline CDR1 is GTSNPN and CDR2 is SVGIG (reference sequence). The CDR3 spans 14 residues. Trimming shortened V by 4 bases and J by 3 bases, and 10 bases separated the two germline ends. CDR3 in DNA: TGTGCCTGGACGTGGGGTGGTGGGGCCAACGTCCTGACTTTC. Encoded protein: CAWTWGGGANVLTF.

The rearrangement joins TRBV2 to TRBJ1-4; no definite D call. Germline-derived CDR1 and CDR2 are SNHLY and FYNNEI. V lost 2 bases to trimming and J lost 3 bases, with 10 bases between them. CDR3 length equals 15 residues. The CDR3 is CASSEIRRSNEKLFF. DNA for the CDR3: TGTGCCAGCAGTGAAATCAGGCGCTCTAATGAAAAACTGTTTTTT.